In this sample, the clone carrying this T cell receptor (beta chain) turned up many times. The antigen is not known. The germline V gene has CDR1 MNHEY and CDR2 SVGEGT. The V end was cut by 5 bases, the J end by 4 bases, with 17 bases between. CDR3 length: 15 residues. The sample belongs to a study of regulatory T cells in long-lasting Graves disease. Study summary: Positive TSH receptor antibodies alongside over 5 years of antithyroid drugs were what marked Graves' disease as persistent. Study-level results: Persistent cases favored TRBV28, TRBJ1-2 and TRBJ2-5.

Time point described: persistent/refractory GD, antithyroid drugs over 5 years with positive TRAb. PBMCs were the source of the RNA used for TCR sequencing. In building TCR beta libraries, iRepertoire HTBI primers were used together with Arm-PCR of CDR3 regions. TCRdb fed the multiplex PCR reads into MiXCR, producing one record per CDR3 protein. This table holds approximately 440,000 distinct CDR3 sequences, 20% to 25% found once. This specimen was peripheral blood mononuclear cells (PBMCs), taken when the disease was refractory, from a patient treated with antithyroid drugs. The sequence was obtained from a female donor with Graves disease. The J gene is TRBJ1-2, the V gene TRBV6-2 or TRBV6-3; maybe TRBD1 (5 bases). The CDR3 region has the DNA TGTGCCAGCAGTCCCACGGGACGACGGGGCTATGGCTACACCTTC. As protein: CASSPTGRRGYGYTF.